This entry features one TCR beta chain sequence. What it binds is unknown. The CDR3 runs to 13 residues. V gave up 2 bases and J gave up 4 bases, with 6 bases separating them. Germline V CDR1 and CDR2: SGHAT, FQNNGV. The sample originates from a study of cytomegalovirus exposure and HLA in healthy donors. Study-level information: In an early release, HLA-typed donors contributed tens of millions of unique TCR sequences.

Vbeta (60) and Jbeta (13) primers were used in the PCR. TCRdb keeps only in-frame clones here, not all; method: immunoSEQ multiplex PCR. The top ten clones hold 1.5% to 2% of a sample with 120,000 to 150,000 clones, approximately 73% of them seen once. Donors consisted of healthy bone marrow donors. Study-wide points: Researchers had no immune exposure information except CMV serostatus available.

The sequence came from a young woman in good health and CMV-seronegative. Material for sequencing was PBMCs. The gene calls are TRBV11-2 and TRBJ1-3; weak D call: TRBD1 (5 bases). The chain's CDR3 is CASSLRQGNTIYF. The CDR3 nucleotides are TGTGCCAGCAGCTTAAGACAGGGAAACACCATATATTTT.